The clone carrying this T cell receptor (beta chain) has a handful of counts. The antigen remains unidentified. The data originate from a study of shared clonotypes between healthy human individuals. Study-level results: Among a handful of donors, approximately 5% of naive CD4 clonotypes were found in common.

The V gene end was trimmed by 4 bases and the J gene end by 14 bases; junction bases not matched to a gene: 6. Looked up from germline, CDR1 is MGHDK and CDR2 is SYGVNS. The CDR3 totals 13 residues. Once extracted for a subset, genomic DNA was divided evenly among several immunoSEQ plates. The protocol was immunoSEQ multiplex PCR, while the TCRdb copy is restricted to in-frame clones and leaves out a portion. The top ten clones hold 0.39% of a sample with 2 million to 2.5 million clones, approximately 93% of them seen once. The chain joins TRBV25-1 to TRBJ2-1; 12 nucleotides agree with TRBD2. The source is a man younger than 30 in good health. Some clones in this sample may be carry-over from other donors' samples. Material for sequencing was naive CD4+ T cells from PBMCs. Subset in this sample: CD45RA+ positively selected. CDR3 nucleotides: TGTGCCAGCAGTGGGACTAGCGGGACCGCGAAGTTCTTC. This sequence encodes CASSGTSGTAKFF.